Listed below are T cell receptor beta chains from one sample, sequenced in a study of T cell responses to AZD1222 COVID-19 vaccine. Sequencing used immunoSEQ multiplex PCR; TCRdb keeps in-frame clones, though not all of them. The sample includes roughly 100,000 clones, approximately 92% of them seen just once. Source: peripheral blood, taken on day 0 of AZD1222 vaccination. The receptor source for this set is an adult in good health. The CDR3 runs from the conserved cysteine through the conserved F or W. The D gene is left open where the match is weak. Size values are once, few and many counts, or a class for expanded clones, and some rows have none.

v_call	d_call	clone_size	j_call	cdr3_aa	cdr3_nt
TRBV24-1	.	.	TRBJ2-1	CATTSWATTALEQFF	TGTGCCACCACCAGTTGGGCGACCACAGCTTTGGAGCAGTTCTTC
TRBV5-1	.	once	TRBJ2-2	CASAIPLDTGELFF	TGCGCCAGTGCCATACCGTTGGACACCGGGGAGCTGTTTTTT
TRBV5-6	.	.	TRBJ2-2	CASSWQGTGELFF	TGTGCCAGCAGCTGGCAAGGAACCGGGGAGCTGTTTTTT
TRBV11-3	.	.	TRBJ1-6	CASSLVAIYNSPLHF	TGTGCCAGCAGCTTAGTGGCGATCTATAATTCACCCCTCCACTTT
TRBV7-8	TRBD1	.	TRBJ2-1	CASSLGTGVEQFF	TGTGCCAGCAGCTTAGGGACAGGGGTTGAGCAGTTCTTC
TRBV6-5	.	.	TRBJ1-5	CASSYDGWQPQHF	TGTGCCAGCAGTTACGATGGTTGGCAGCCCCAGCATTTT
TRBV6-6	.	few	TRBJ2-2	CASSRTRTGELFF	TGTGCCAGCAGTCGCACCCGAACCGGGGAGCTGTTTTTT
TRBV7-2	TRBD1	once	TRBJ1-5	CASSSQGAGQPQHF	TGTGCCAGCAGTTCTCAGGGGGCAGGTCAGCCCCAGCATTTT
TRBV7-2	TRBD1	.	TRBJ2-4	CASSLILQGAKNIQYF	TGTGCCAGCAGCTTAATATTACAGGGGGCCAAAAACATTCAGTACTTC
TRBV7-2	.	.	TRBJ2-7	CASSLVTYEQYF	TGTGCCAGCAGCCTCGTGACCTACGAGCAGTACTTC
TRBV10-3	.	once	TRBJ1-1	CAITASPGRGIITEAFF	TGTGCCATCACCGCCTCCCCTGGCAGGGGCATTATTACTGAAGCTTTCTTT
TRBV2	TRBD2	.	TRBJ2-2	CASTASAGRGELFF	TGTGCCAGCACGGCTAGCGCCGGGAGGGGGGAGCTGTTTTTT
TRBV27	.	.	TRBJ2-7	CASSLQQVDLGEQYF	TGTGCCAGCAGTTTACAGCAGGTAGACCTAGGGGAGCAGTACTTC
TRBV27	.	.	TRBJ1-4	CASSSVRGGEKLFF	TGTGCCAGCAGCTCGGTACGGGGTGGTGAAAAACTGTTTTTT
TRBV7-9	TRBD1	.	TRBJ2-1	CASSPRGQAKNEQFF	TGTGCCAGCAGCCCAAGGGGACAGGCGAAAAATGAGCAGTTCTTC
TRBV4-2	TRBD2	.	TRBJ2-1	CASSQNSLAGGPGEQFF	TGTGCCAGCAGCCAAAATTCCCTAGCGGGGGGGCCAGGTGAGCAGTTCTTC
TRBV20-1	TRBD2	.	TRBJ2-1	CSASMTSGRHNEQFF	TGCAGTGCTAGTATGACTAGCGGGAGGCACAATGAGCAGTTCTTC
TRBV5-5	.	.	TRBJ2-3	CASSLGIRTTDTQYF	TGTGCCAGCAGCTTGGGTATCCGGACGACAGATACGCAGTATTTT
TRBV29-1	TRBD2	.	TRBJ2-1	CSATGLAGLSSYNEQFF	TGCAGCGCCACAGGACTAGCGGGACTAAGCTCCTACAATGAGCAGTTCTTC
TRBV28	.	.	TRBJ1-6	CATRLSSYNSPLHF	TGTGCCACCCGACTGAGCTCCTATAATTCACCCCTCCACTTT
TRBV7-2	TRBD2	once	TRBJ2-4	CASSPIPGLAGAKNIQYF	TGTGCCAGCAGCCCGATACCGGGACTAGCGGGAGCCAAAAACATTCAGTACTTC
TRBV18	.	.	TRBJ2-1	CASSPTSGAVSNEQFF	TGTGCCAGCTCACCAACTTCGGGGGCGGTTTCCAATGAGCAGTTCTTC
TRBV27	.	.	TRBJ1-4	CASSVRGLNEKLFF	TGTGCCAGCAGTGTCAGGGGCCTAAATGAAAAACTGTTTTTT
TRBV14	.	.	TRBJ1-6	CASSQVHRGILPLHF	TGTGCCAGCAGCCAAGTGCATAGGGGAATTTTGCCCCTCCACTTT
TRBV4-1	TRBD2	few	TRBJ2-3	CASSDLAGGNPSTDTQYF	TGCGCCAGCAGTGACCTAGCGGGAGGTAACCCTAGCACAGATACGCAGTATTTT
TRBV29-1	.	.	TRBJ2-7	CSVVGVYEQYF	TGCAGCGTTGTTGGTGTTTACGAGCAGTACTTC
TRBV7-9	.	.	TRBJ2-7	CASSPPLSSYEQYF	TGTGCCAGCAGCCCACCACTGAGCTCCTACGAGCAGTACTTC
TRBV12-5	.	.	TRBJ2-1	CASGLVQGREFF	TGTGCTAGTGGTTTGGTCCAGGGTAGGGAGTTCTTC
TRBV5-1	.	.	TRBJ1-4	CASSPTGTLEKLFF	TGCGCCAGCAGCCCCACCGGGACATTGGAAAAACTGTTTTTT
TRBV19	.	.	TRBJ2-7	CASNSPFSYEQYF	TGTGCCAGTAACAGTCCCTTCTCCTACGAGCAGTACTTC
TRBV11-2	.	few	TRBJ2-2	CASSPRFAGNTGELFF	TGTGCCAGCAGCCCACGGTTCGCAGGAAACACCGGGGAGCTGTTTTTT